Below, 27 T cell receptor beta chains from the same sample are listed, as sequenced in a study of blood T cell repertoires in COVID-19. Produced via immunoSEQ multiplex PCR; TCRdb's table is partial and in-frame only. The sample lists about 15,000 clones; approximately 76% were seen once. Sequenced material: peripheral blood. The receptors stem from a man in his 70s with active or convalescent COVID-19.

About this clone itself: It may be a read error: a sequence one base away is much more abundant. This sequence joins TRBV7-2 and TRBJ1-1, with D uncertain. V was cut by 7 bases and J by 1 base, with 13 bases left in between. Germline values: CDR1 SGHTA, CDR2 FQGNSA. The CDR3 is 14 residues long. Here the CDR3 DNA reads TGTGCCAGCAACCCGGACTCCGGGAACACTGAAGCTTTCTTT. Translating it yields CASNPDSGNTEAFF.

The chain joins TRBV27 to TRBJ2-2; D is ambiguous. From germline, CDR1 is MNHEY and CDR2 SMNVEV (reference sequence). The CDR3 loop spans 13 amino acids. The germline V and J ends were trimmed by 6 bases and 5 bases, with 10 bases remaining between them. The DNA for the CDR3 is TGTGCCAGCAGCCAATCAGCGACCGGGGAGCTGTTTTTT. It specifies CASSQSATGELFF.

V gene TRBV7-2 combines with J gene TRBJ2-7; 9 bases agree with TRBD1. The V gene end was trimmed by 5 bases and the J gene end by 6 bases; junction bases not matched to a gene: 5. There are 13 residues in the CDR3. Germline CDR1 and CDR2: SGHTA and FQGNSA. CDR3 nucleotides: TGTGCCAGCAGCCAGGACAGGGGTAGCGAGCAGTACTTC. Amino acid sequence: CASSQDRGSEQYF. Together with reference TRBV7-2 and TRBJ2-7, the CDR3 gives the full variable domain: GAGVSQSPSNKVTEKGKDVELRCDPISGHTALYWYRQSLGQGLEFLIYFQGNSAPDKSGLPSDRFSAERTGGSVSTLTIQRTQQEDSAVYLCASSQDRGSEQYFGPGTRLTVT.

J is TRBJ1-5 and V is TRBV6-1; D gene ambiguous. CDR3 size: 15 residues. Per germline, CDR1 MNHNS and CDR2 SASEGT. Trimming took 2 bases from V and 6 from J, leaving 14 bases between them. CDR3 DNA: TGTGCCAGCAGTGAAATAGGCGGGTCACGTCAGCCCCAGCATTTT. Its protein is CASSEIGGSRQPQHF.

The chain joins TRBV7-8 to TRBJ2-4; D is ambiguous. Germline V gene data show CDR1 as SGHVS and CDR2 as FQNEAQ. The CDR3 sequence is 13 residues long. The V and J ends lost 6 bases and 6 bases respectively, with 12 bases between them. The CDR3: CASRRLERNIQYF. CDR3 bases: TGTGCCAGCAGACGACTGGAGAGAAACATTCAGTACTTC.

By share, this clone ranks as medium-sized. The chain joins TRBV19 to TRBJ1-1; D call uncertain. Trimming left V 5 bases short and J 5 bases short, with 12 bases between. CDR1 and CDR2 from the germline V gene are LNHDA and SQIVND (reference sequence). This CDR3 is built from 13 residues. The chain's CDR3 is CASSLLTRTEAFF. CDR3 bases: TGTGCCAGTAGTCTACTCACTAGGACTGAAGCTTTCTTT.

This chain connects TRBV19 to TRBJ1-5; TRBD1 aligns across 9 bases. There are 16 residues in the CDR3. V lost 3 bases and J lost 3; bases outside the gene matches: 6. CDR1 and CDR2 from the germline V gene are LNHDA and SQIVND (reference sequence). CDR3 sequence: CASSMGTGLNNQPQHF. Here the CDR3 DNA reads TGTGCCAGTAGTATGGGGACAGGGCTAAACAATCAGCCCCAGCATTTT.

The chain has TRBV6-1 and TRBJ1-5, with 10 bases aligning to TRBD1. Germline loops: CDR1 MNHNS, CDR2 SASEGT. V shed 0 bases, J shed 1 base, and the junction held 0 bases outside the gene matches. This CDR3 has 16 amino acids. The CDR3 DNA is TGTGCCAGCAGTGAAGCGGGACAGGGGAGCAATCAGCCCCAGCATTTT. Residues: CASSEAGQGSNQPQHF.

V gene TRBV19 combines with J gene TRBJ1-5, with D possibly matching TRBD1 (5 bases). Trimming took 0 bases from V and 0 from J, leaving 15 bases between them. This CDR3 is built from 18 residues. Germline V lookup: CDR1 LNHDA, CDR2 SQIVND (reference sequence). CDR3 bases: TGTGCCAGTAGTATAGATCCCCGGGGGGGAAGTAGCAATCAGCCCCAGCATTTT. Translated: CASSIDPRGGSSNQPQHF.

V usage is TRBV3-1 (or the pseudogene TRBV3-2) and J usage is TRBJ2-3, with 8 bases that match TRBD2. The CDR3 covers 16 residues. In germline, CDR1 is LGHDT, CDR2 YNNKEL (reference sequence). The ends lost 4 bases at V and 0 bases at J; junction bases unmatched: 6. The CDR3 nucleotides read TGTGCCAGCAGCCGAACAGCGGGGGTAAGCACAGATACGCAGTATTTT. Amino acids: CASSRTAGVSTDTQYF.

The V call is TRBV24-1, the J call TRBJ2-1; 11 bases line up with TRBD2. This CDR3 contains 18 residues. The ends lost 5 bases at V and 1 base at J; junction bases unmatched: 9. Germline V gives CDR1 KGHDR, CDR2 SFDVKD. The CDR3 DNA reads TGTGCCACCAGTGGCTCCCCGACTAGCGGGATTTCCTACAATGAGCAGTTCTTC. Amino acids: CATSGSPTSGISYNEQFF.

This chain links TRBV11-2 with TRBJ2-7, with D possibly being TRBD2 (5 bases). V lost 5 bases, J lost 1 base, and 12 bases lay in between. Germline CDR1 and CDR2: SGHAT and FQNNGV. This CDR3 is 14 amino acids long. The CDR3 DNA reads TGTGCCAGCAGCGATCTCCGGAGGTCCTACGAGCAGTACTTC. Its protein product is CASSDLRRSYEQYF.

The chain couples TRBV28 to TRBJ1-2, with 10 bases identical to TRBD1. With V trimmed by 3 bases and J by 0 bases, 4 bases remained unmatched. The germline V gene encodes CDR1 MDHEN and CDR2 SYDVKM. CDR3 length: 16 amino acids. CDR3 nucleotides: TGTGCCAGCAGTTTGGGGACAGGGGCCACTAACTATGGCTACACCTTC. Its protein product is CASSLGTGATNYGYTF.

In regard to this clone: One junction end does not reproduce the germline sequence, and a read error may be involved. V is TRBV6-1 and J is TRBJ2-1; TRBD1 matches at 8 bases. Germline assignment: CDR1 MNHNS and CDR2 SASEGT. This CDR3 is built from 15 residues. CDR3: CASREGDRMYNEQFF. In DNA, the CDR3 is TGTGCCAGCAGGGAAGGGGACAGGATGTACAATGAGCAGTTCTTC.

V usage is TRBV2 and J usage is TRBJ2-5; TRBD2 aligns across 8 bases. This CDR3 contains 13 residues. The V and J ends lost 2 bases and 5 bases, in that order; junction bases with no gene match: 1. Germline V gene data show CDR1 as SNHLY and CDR2 as FYNNEI. CDR3 protein: CASSEIAGETQYF. Here the CDR3 DNA reads TGTGCCAGCAGTGAAATAGCGGGGGAGACCCAGTACTTC.

This chain connects TRBV10-3 to TRBJ2-3, with 7 bases matching TRBD2. V shed 3 bases, J shed 0 bases, and the junction held 12 bases outside the gene matches. CDR3 length equals 18 residues. CDR1 and CDR2 from the germline V gene are ENHRY and SYGVKD. The CDR3 loop is CAISDPVVSGDSTDTQYF. DNA for the CDR3: TGTGCCATCAGTGACCCCGTGGTCAGCGGGGACAGCACAGATACGCAGTATTTT.

This clone occurred once. This chain connects TRBV7-9 to TRBJ1-2, with D possibly being TRBD1 (6 bases). CDR3 length: 15 residues. Germline CDR1 is SEHNR and CDR2 is FQNEAQ (reference sequence). The V and J ends lost 1 base and 6 bases respectively, with 15 bases between them. CDR3 DNA sequence: TGTGCCAGCAGCTTAGGGGGGCCCTACCTGAATGGCTACACCTTC. Its protein product is CASSLGGPYLNGYTF.

V and J are TRBV5-1 and TRBJ2-3; TRBD1 matches 7 bases. In germline, CDR1 is SGHRS, CDR2 YFSETQ. This CDR3 contains 14 residues. V trimming: 3 bases; J trimming: 4 bases; junction bases outside the gene matches: 5. This CDR3 reads CASSSTTGADTQYF. DNA for the CDR3: TGCGCCAGCAGCTCTACTACAGGGGCAGATACGCAGTATTTT.

The genes are TRBV19 and TRBJ2-6; D possibly corresponds to TRBD1 (7 bases). This CDR3 contains 17 residues. Germline values: CDR1 LNHDA, CDR2 SQIVND (reference sequence). Trimming pared 7 bases from V and 0 bases from J, leaving 16 bases between. This CDR3 is CASTTRQGLSGANVLTF. The CDR3 DNA sequence: TGTGCCAGTACCACCCGACAGGGACTCTCTGGGGCCAACGTCCTGACTTTC.

The chain couples TRBV28 to TRBJ2-5; tentative D call: TRBD2 (6 bases). In germline, CDR1 is MDHEN, CDR2 SYDVKM. The CDR3 spans 15 residues. The V gene lost 5 bases and the J gene lost 5 bases, with 18 bases spanning the gap. CDR3 protein: CASSTTRDSGETQYF. The CDR3 DNA is TGTGCCAGCAGTACTACTCGGGACTCCGGGGAGACCCAGTACTTC.

The rearrangement links TRBV2 to TRBJ2-1, with 8 bases matching TRBD2. The CDR3 has 14 residues. Per germline, CDR1 SNHLY and CDR2 FYNNEI. J lost 6 bases, V lost 4 bases, and 5 bases had no gene match. The CDR3 protein is CASSGAGASNEQFF. CDR3 nucleotides: TGTGCCAGCAGTGGAGCGGGGGCCAGCAATGAGCAGTTCTTC.

As DNA, the CDR3 is TGTGCCAGCAGCTTAAGCCTAGCGGGGGCGGCTGGCACAGATACGCAGTATTTT. This translates into CASSLSLAGAAGTDTQYF. J is TRBJ2-3 and V is TRBV7-2, with 10 bases fitting TRBD2. The CDR3 has 18 residues. V lost 2 bases to trimming and J lost 1 base; unmatched junction nucleotides: 9. The V gene's germline CDR1 is SGHTA and CDR2 FQGNSA.

The chain links TRBV5-6 to TRBJ1-2; no firm D call. Trimming pared 3 bases from V and 4 bases from J, leaving 10 bases between. This CDR3 region has 13 residues. Germline loops: CDR1 SGHDT, CDR2 YYEEEE. The CDR3 spells CASSSAGIYGYTF. Here the CDR3 DNA reads TGTGCCAGCAGCTCGGCGGGGATCTATGGCTACACCTTC. Drawing the rest from reference TRBV5-6 and TRBJ1-2, the complete variable domain is DAGVTQSPTHLIKTRGQQVTLRCSPKSGHDTVSWYQQALGQGPQFIFQYYEEEERQRGNFPDRFSGHQFPNYSSELNVNALLLGDSALYLCASSSAGIYGYTFGSGTRLTVV.

The chain couples TRBV6-1 to TRBJ1-2; 9 nucleotides match TRBD1. Germline V lookup: CDR1 MNHNS, CDR2 SASEGT. The CDR3 is 15 amino acids. Losses at the gene ends were 1 base for V and 7 bases for J; bases not matched to a gene: 7. The CDR3, as DNA: TGTGCCAGCAGTGAAGTGCTGGACAGGGGTCCTGGCTACACCTTC. Its translation: CASSEVLDRGPGYTF.

The table lists this clone with a few counts. The V call is TRBV5-1, the J call TRBJ1-6, with a tentative D call TRBD1 (6 bases). Trimming took off 4 bases at V and 8 bases at J, with 13 bases between the two ends. The CDR3 contains 14 residues. Germline V gene data show CDR1 as SGHRS and CDR2 as YFSETQ. The CDR3 DNA follows: TGCGCCAGCAGCGAGGACAGCATACATTCACCCCTCCACTTT. It yields the protein CASSEDSIHSPLHF.

The CDR3 DNA is TGTGCCAGCAGCGCCCTTACTCGGGGCACCGGGGAGCTGTTTTTT. Residues: CASSALTRGTGELFF. V is TRBV5-4 and J is TRBJ2-2, with TRBD2 as a possible D gene (5 bases). Germline values: CDR1 SGHNT, CDR2 YYREEE (reference sequence). This CDR3 region has 15 residues. Trimming removed 4 bases from V and 4 bases from J, with 14 bases in between.

The V and J genes are TRBV7-9 and TRBJ1-1, with 7 bases that match TRBD1. The length of the CDR3 is 15 residues. CDR1 and CDR2 (germline): SEHNR, FQNEAQ (reference sequence). Unmatched junction bases numbered 4, after V lost 1 base and J lost 2 bases. The CDR3 region is CASSLVGQTNTEAFF. As DNA, the CDR3 is TGTGCCAGCAGCTTAGTGGGACAGACAAACACTGAAGCTTTCTTT.